The rows below give T cell receptor beta chains drawn from one sample of a study of shared clonotypes between healthy human individuals. TCRdb's table, derived via immunoSEQ multiplex PCR, lists solely in-frame clones and lacks some. Of about 1 million clones listed, roughly 80% are singletons. The source material was memory CD4+ T cells sorted from blood. These receptors were collected from a young man in good health. CDR3s include the opening cysteine and the closing phenylalanine or tryptophan. D genes are given only for firm matches.

TRBV5-5,TRBD1,TRBJ1-3,CASSLAQGAVSGNTIYF
TRBV11-2,-,TRBJ2-3,CASSLRDGTSTDTQYF
TRBV5-4,TRBD1,TRBJ2-7,CASSQDRVEQYF
TRBV7-9,TRBD1,TRBJ1-2,CASSLGGQEANYGYTF
TRBV5-1,TRBD1,TRBJ1-6,CASSLEDRELPLHF
TRBV28,-,TRBJ2-5,CASSSTRALETQYF
TRBV12-5,-,TRBJ1-5,CASGLPLEEGLGQPQHF
TRBV7-9,TRBD1,TRBJ1-2,CASSPDREGGYTF
TRBV6-5,TRBD1,TRBJ1-5,CASAGQGYQPQHF
TRBV30,-,TRBJ2-6,CAWARGSGANVLTF
TRBV2,TRBD1,TRBJ1-3,CASMFGQGSGNTIYF
TRBV18,-,TRBJ2-1,CASSPRQDNEQFF
TRBV5-1,-,TRBJ2-6,CASSPRSGQGGANVLTF
TRBV7-2,TRBD2,TRBJ2-7,CASSALIAGVTYEQYF
TRBV7-9,-,TRBJ2-5,CASSLEGALQETQYF